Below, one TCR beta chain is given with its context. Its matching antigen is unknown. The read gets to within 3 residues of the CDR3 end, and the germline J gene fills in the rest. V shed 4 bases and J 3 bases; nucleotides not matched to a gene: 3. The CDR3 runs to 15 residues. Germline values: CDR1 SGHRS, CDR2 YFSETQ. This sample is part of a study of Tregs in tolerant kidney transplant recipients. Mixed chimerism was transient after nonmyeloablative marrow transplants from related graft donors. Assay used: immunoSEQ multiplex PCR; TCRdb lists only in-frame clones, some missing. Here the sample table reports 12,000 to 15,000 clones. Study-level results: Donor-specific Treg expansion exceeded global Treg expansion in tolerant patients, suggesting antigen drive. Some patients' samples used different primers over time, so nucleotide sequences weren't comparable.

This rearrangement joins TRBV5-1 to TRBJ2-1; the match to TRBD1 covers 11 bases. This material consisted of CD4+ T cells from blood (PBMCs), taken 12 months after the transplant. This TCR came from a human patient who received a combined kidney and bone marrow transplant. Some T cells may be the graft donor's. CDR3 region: CASSLGTGGYNEQFF. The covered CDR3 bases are TGCGCCAGCAGCCTCGGGACAGGGGGCTACAATGAG.